The rows below give T cell receptor beta chains drawn from one sample of a study of blood T cell repertoires in COVID-19. The repertoire was sequenced with immunoSEQ multiplex PCR; TCRdb's copy has only in-frame clones and lacks some. The top ten hold approximately 30% of the sample, which has about 24,000 clones, 92% seen once. Input material: peripheral blood. The receptors derive from a man between 65 and 85 years old with active COVID-19. The CDR3 runs from the conserved cysteine through the conserved F or W. Each record gives: clone size, D gene, J gene, CDR3 length, V gene, CDR3 DNA, CDR3 protein. D genes are given only for firm matches. Clone size, where shown, is once, few, many, or a class for clones that have expanded.

>-|TRBD1|TRBJ2-1|13|TRBV6-4
TGTGCCAGCGGGACAGGGGATCACAATGAGCAGTTCTTC
CASGTGDHNEQFF
>-|TRBD1|TRBJ2-3|18|TRBV10-3
TGTGCCATCAGTGGGATAAGTCGGGGACAGGGGTCCACAGATACGCAGTATTTT
CAISGISRGQGSTDTQYF
>once|-|TRBJ2-1|15|TRBV27
TGTGCCAGCAGATTGTACAGGGCTGTAGAGAATGAGCAGTTCTTC
CASRLYRAVENEQFF
>once|-|TRBJ1-1|14|TRBV4-1
TGCGCCAGCAGCCGGACTGAGAGGAACACTGAAGCTTTCTTT
CASSRTERNTEAFF
>-|TRBD2|TRBJ2-5|15|TRBV7-7
TGTGCTAGCAGCCTAGCGCGGACTAGCGAAGAGACCCAGTACTTC
CASSLARTSEETQYF
>-|-|TRBJ1-3|14|TRBV28
TGTGCCAGCAGCCCCGTGGGGGGGGGAAACACCATATATTTT
CASSPVGGGNTIYF
>-|-|TRBJ2-6|15|TRBV19
TGTGCCAGTAGTATAGGACACTCTGGGGCCAACGTCCTGACTTTC
CASSIGHSGANVLTF
>-|TRBD2|TRBJ2-1|14|TRBV6-5
TGTGCCAGCACCCTAGCGGGGGCACGGAATGAGCAGTTCTTC
CASTLAGARNEQFF
>-|TRBD1|TRBJ2-7|14|TRBV2
TGTGCCAGCAGGGAAACAGGGGTCTCCTACGAGCAGTACTTC
CASRETGVSYEQYF
>-|-|TRBJ2-3|16|TRBV7-2
TGTGCCAGCAGCCCGAGGGGGGGAGCGGCGCGGGTTTCGCAGTATTTT
CASSPRGGAARVSQYF
>once|-|TRBJ1-2|15|TRBV7-2
TGTGCCAGCAGCTCGACACCGTTTAACCCGTTGGGCTACACCTTC
CASSSTPFNPLGYTF
>-|-|TRBJ1-5|15|TRBV5-1
TGCGCCAGCAGCCCGGGTACGCCCGGAGTTCAGCCCCAGCATTTT
CASSPGTPGVQPQHF
>-|-|TRBJ1-1|14|TRBV7-2
TGTGCCAGCAGCTCTAGGACTGGGAACACTGAAGCTTTCTTT
CASSSRTGNTEAFF
>-|TRBD1|TRBJ2-7|16|TRBV11-1
TGTGCCAGCAGCTTAGATGGGACAGGGGGTGACTACGAGCAGTACTTC
CASSLDGTGGDYEQYF
>-|TRBD2|TRBJ2-2|15|TRBV5-1
TGCGCCAGCAGCTTGGGACTAGCGCGCACCGGGGAGCTGTTTTTT
CASSLGLARTGELFF
>once|TRBD2|TRBJ2-2|17|TRBV18
TGTGCCAGCTCACCACAGGGACTAGGAACGAACACCGGGGAGCTGTTTTTT
CASSPQGLGTNTGELFF
>-|-|TRBJ1-1|14|TRBV7-9
TGTGCCAGCAGCTTAGTTAGGGGGAACACTGAAGCTTTCTTT
CASSLVRGNTEAFF
>-|-|TRBJ2-6|16|TRBV3-1/TRBV3-2
TGTGCCAGCAGCCTTGACAGGTCTTCTGGGGCCAACGTCCTGACTTTC
CASSLDRSSGANVLTF
>-|TRBD1|TRBJ2-3|14|TRBV7-3
TGTGCCAGCAGCTTGGACAGGGGGGCAGATACGCAGTATTTT
CASSLDRGADTQYF
>-|-|TRBJ2-3|15|TRBV18
TGTGCCAGCTCACCAATAAACAGGGTTTCAGATACGCAGTATTTT
CASSPINRVSDTQYF
>-|-|TRBJ2-3|12|TRBV10-3
TGTGCCATCTCGAGGTCGACAGATACGCAGTATTTT
CAISRSTDTQYF
>-|-|TRBJ2-4|16|TRBV18
TGTGCCAGCTCACCACCGAACAGGGCCAACAAAAACATTCAGTACTTC
CASSPPNRANKNIQYF
>-|-|TRBJ2-3|16|TRBV6-5
TGTGCCAGCAGTTACTCGAGGACAGAACACACAGATACGCAGTATTTT
CASSYSRTEHTDTQYF
>-|-|TRBJ2-4|14|TRBV28
TGTGCCAGCAACCGCCCACAGGGTAGAGACATTCAGTACTTC
CASNRPQGRDIQYF
>once|-|TRBJ2-2|11|TRBV4-1
TGCGCCACCCGTGAGTCCGGGGAGCTGTTTTTT
CATRESGELFF
>-|-|TRBJ1-6|15|TRBV4-3
TGCGCCAGCAGCCAAGGGGGCAGGCTAAATTCACCCCTCCACTTT
CASSQGGRLNSPLHF
>-|TRBD2|TRBJ2-1|14|TRBV2
TGTGCCAGCAGTCCTAGCGGGATAGGGTATGAGCAGTTCTTC
CASSPSGIGYEQFF
>-|TRBD2|TRBJ2-1|15|TRBV28
TGTGCCAGCACCTTAGCGGGGGCACAATACAATGAGCAGTTCTTC
CASTLAGAQYNEQFF
>-|TRBD1|TRBJ2-3|15|TRBV6-4
TGTGCCAGCAGGGTACAGGGGATAGACACAGATACGCAGTATTTT
CASRVQGIDTDTQYF
>-|-|TRBJ2-7|13|TRBV4-3
TGCGCCAGCAGCCAAGAGAGGGCCTACGAGCAGTACTTC
CASSQERAYEQYF
>-|-|TRBJ2-3|11|TRBV20-1
TGCAGTGCTAGAAGTGTGAGTACGCAGTATTTT
CSARSVSTQYF
>-|-|TRBJ2-5|13|TRBV7-3
TGTGCCAGCAGTCAGGGGGGCGGAGAGACCCAGTACTTC
CASSQGGGETQYF
>-|-|TRBJ2-3|14|TRBV5-1
TGCGCCAGCAGCGCACAGGTTAGCACAGATACGCAGTATTTT
CASSAQVSTDTQYF
>-|TRBD1|TRBJ2-1|12|TRBV30
TGTGCCTGGAATCACAGGGGTGGTGAGCAGTTCTTC
CAWNHRGGEQFF
>-|TRBD2|TRBJ2-1|16|TRBV5-4
TGTGCCAGCAACCCCGGGGCGGGAGGGCCCCGCAATGAGCAGTTCTTC
CASNPGAGGPRNEQFF
>-|TRBD2|TRBJ2-7|17|TRBV11-3
TGTGCCAGCAGCTTAGCCCTCTCGCGGGGGACGCTCCGCGAGCAGTACTTC
CASSLALSRGTLREQYF
>-|-|TRBJ2-2|13|TRBV7-2
TGTGCCAGCAGATCCCAGGGCACCGGGGAGCTGTTTTTT
CASRSQGTGELFF
>-|TRBD1|TRBJ2-5|14|TRBV7-2
TGTGCCAGCAGCCAGGACAGGGGCCAAGAGACCCAGTACTTC
CASSQDRGQETQYF
>-|TRBD2|TRBJ2-1|15|TRBV7-2
TGTGCCAGCAGCAGGACTAGCGGGGTTTACAATGAGCAGTTCTTC
CASSRTSGVYNEQFF
>few|-|TRBJ2-7|16|TRBV4-1
TGCGCCAGCAGCCATGTGGGGGGACTCCGCTCCTACGAGCAGTACTTC
CASSHVGGLRSYEQYF
>-|TRBD1|TRBJ2-7|16|TRBV18
TGTGCCAGCTCTCCCCGCGGACAGGGGGCGCATCGCGAGCAGTACTTC
CASSPRGQGAHREQYF
>-|TRBD2|TRBJ2-3|15|TRBV28
TGTGCCAGCAGCCATGCCGGGACTAGCGTGGATACGCAGTATTTT
CASSHAGTSVDTQYF
>-|-|TRBJ2-1|15|TRBV5-1
TGCGCCAGCAGCCACGAGCCCACCGGGTACAATGAGCAGTTCTTC
CASSHEPTGYNEQFF